This entry is about one T cell receptor beta chain. The CDR3 contains 12 residues. The V end was cut by 7 bases, the J end by 1 base, with 7 bases between. Germline V gene data show CDR1 as MNHNS and CDR2 as SASEGT. The sample comes from a study of shared clonotypes between healthy human individuals. It was roughly 210 ng DNA, approximately 28,000 T cell genomes, that sorted-subset replicate PCRs used. Here immunoSEQ multiplex PCR was the method, and the copy in TCRdb shows in-frame clones only, minus some. The repertoire includes a few million clones, 85% to 95% of them detected once, and 0.39% sits in the top ten.

The origin of this receptor is a young man in good health. Some clones in this sample may be carry-over from other donors' samples. Material: naive CD4+ T cells from PBMCs. Subset described: CD45RA+ positively selected. This chain connects TRBV6-1 to TRBJ1-2; D gene ambiguous. CDR3 coding DNA: TGTGCCAGCAATGGCTTTAACTATGGCTACACCTTC. It translates to CASNGFNYGYTF.